These T cell receptor beta chains were read from a single sample in a study of blood T cells in healthy people across ages. TCRdb recomputed calls from the 5' RACE reads with MiXCR, one row per CDR3 protein. The sample lists just under 550,000 distinct CDR3 sequences, about 24% occurring once. The same data also went into a second study, on T cells of mothers and their children.

Sequencing was carried out using blood. These TCRs come from a boy aged 5-17 years in good health. Both conserved end residues are part of each CDR3. Each record gives: J gene, CDR3 length, clone size, V gene, D gene, CDR3 DNA, CDR3 protein. The D gene is left open where the match is weak. Expanded clones are given a class, and other clones once, few, many or no size at all.

TRBJ1-6 12 few TRBV10-3 . TGTGCCATCAGGCGTGAGGATTCACCCCTCCACTTT CAIRREDSPLHF
TRBJ1-5 15 many TRBV7-2 TRBD1 TGTGCCAGCAGCCCAATACAGGGGGTTAATCAGCCCCAGCATTTT CASSPIQGVNQPQHF
TRBJ2-1 13 . TRBV14 . TGTGCCAGCAGTATAGGGAACAAGAATGAGCAGTTCTTC CASSIGNKNEQFF
TRBJ1-4 16 . TRBV28 TRBD1 TGTGCCAGCAATTTCGGGACAGGCGGGCGTGGGCCCGCACTGTTTTTT CASNFGTGGRGPALFF
TRBJ1-2 13 . TRBV28 . TGTGCCAGCAGTTCCGGACGGAGCTATGGCTACACCTTC CASSSGRSYGYTF
TRBJ2-7 15 few TRBV7-9 . TGTGCCGGCAGCTTAGGAACAGGGACCTACTACGAGCAGTACTTC CAGSLGTGTYYEQYF
TRBJ1-1 14 . TRBV20-1 TRBD1 TGCAGTGCTAGAGATCACAGGGGTCACACTGAAGCTTTCTTT CSARDHRGHTEAFF
TRBJ2-3 15 . TRBV7-3 . TGTGCCAGCAGCTTAAGTGGGGCAGGCACAGATACGCAGTATTTT CASSLSGAGTDTQYF
TRBJ2-7 16 . TRBV6-5 TRBD1 TGTGCCAGCAGGTTAACCCGGGACAGATCTCACTACGAGCAGTACTTC CASRLTRDRSHYEQYF
TRBJ2-6 16 . TRBV28 TRBD1 TGTGCCAGCAGTTCACAGGGGGCTTCTGGGGCCAACGTCCTGACTTTC CASSSQGASGANVLTF
TRBJ2-4 15 . TRBV7-2 . TGTGCCAGCAGCTTTGCGGTGCTAGCCAAAAACATTCAGTACTTC CASSFAVLAKNIQYF
TRBJ2-1 14 few TRBV28 TRBD2 TGTGCCAGCAGCCAGATGACTAGCGCACTTGAGCAGTTCTTC CASSQMTSALEQFF
TRBJ2-7 15 . TRBV28 TRBD2 TGTGCCAGCAGTTCCGGACTAGCGGGAGCCCGGGAGCAGTACTTC CASSSGLAGAREQYF
TRBJ2-5 16 few TRBV7-9 TRBD2 TGTGCCAGCAGCTTCCTAGCGGGGTCCGGGGAGGAGACCCAGTACTTC CASSFLAGSGEETQYF
TRBJ2-7 13 many TRBV28 TRBD1 TGTGCCAGCTGGGACAGGGGGCTGAACGAGCAGTACTTC CASWDRGLNEQYF
TRBJ2-7 14 few TRBV27 . TGTGCCAGCAGTTTATATCCAGGGCAATACGAGCAGTACTTC CASSLYPGQYEQYF
TRBJ1-2 16 few TRBV3-1 TRBD1 TGTGCCAGCAGCCAAGACGGGGACAGGGGTTGGTATGGCTACACCTTC CASSQDGDRGWYGYTF
TRBJ1-1 14 . TRBV5-5 . TGTGCCAGCAGCTGGGGGGGAGGAAACACTGAAGCTTTCTTT CASSWGGGNTEAFF
TRBJ1-2 13 once TRBV24-1 . TGTGCCACCAGTGACCTCGGTGGCTATGGCTACACCTTC CATSDLGGYGYTF
TRBJ2-1 17 many TRBV5-1 . TGCGCCAGCAGCTCCGGCTCGAGACAGGCTGGCGGTGGGGAGCAGTTCTTC CASSSGSRQAGGGEQFF